This TCR beta chain was documented in a study of blood T cell repertoires in COVID-19. Study at large: Acute and convalescent COVID-19 specimens originated in the United States, Italy and Spain. PBMCs, B-cell-depleted T cells, or T cells provided the cDNA or gDNA that made up the material.

The V and J ends lost 7 bases and 8 bases, in that order; junction bases with no gene match: 9. This CDR3 contains 14 residues. Germline CDR1 SNHLY, CDR2 FYNNEI. As processed by the authors: Reference gene primers were amplified, and this amplification served to estimate nucleated cell counts. Sequencing was performed with immunoSEQ multiplex PCR; in TCRdb, only in-frame clones are kept and a portion is missing. Clonal size and the V and J genes are those of that table, whereas D and trimming came from the DNA. The profile shows roughly 70,000 clones, roughly 86% of them singletons. The sequence was collected from a man between 70 and 80 years old with active COVID-19. V is TRBV2 and J is TRBJ2-1; 9 bases are a match to TRBD1. The sequencing sample was made of peripheral blood. The chain's CDR3 is CASKPGQGYHEQFF. The CDR3, as DNA: TGTGCCAGCAAGCCGGGACAGGGTTACCATGAGCAGTTCTTC.